Listed here is a single TCR beta chain. These data belong to a study of T cell changes during pregnancy in multiple sclerosis. Sequencing was performed with immunoSEQ multiplex PCR; in TCRdb, only in-frame clones are kept and a portion is missing. The data hold roughly 45,000 clones, with 90% to 95% observed a single time. The receptor was derived from a female donor with multiple sclerosis, enrolled in a pregnancy study. This specimen was CD8+ T cells from peripheral blood mononuclear cells, taken after pregnancy.

The CDR3: CASSSPGGRTEAFF. DNA for the CDR3: TGTGCCAGCAGCTCCCCAGGGGGCCGCACTGAAGCTTTCTTT. The chain is built from TRBV7-2 and TRBJ1-1, with 8 bases lining up with TRBD1. CDR1 SGHTA and CDR2 FQGNSA come from the germline V gene. The CDR3 loop spans 14 amino acids. J was trimmed by 4 bases and V by 4 bases; bases with no gene match: 5.